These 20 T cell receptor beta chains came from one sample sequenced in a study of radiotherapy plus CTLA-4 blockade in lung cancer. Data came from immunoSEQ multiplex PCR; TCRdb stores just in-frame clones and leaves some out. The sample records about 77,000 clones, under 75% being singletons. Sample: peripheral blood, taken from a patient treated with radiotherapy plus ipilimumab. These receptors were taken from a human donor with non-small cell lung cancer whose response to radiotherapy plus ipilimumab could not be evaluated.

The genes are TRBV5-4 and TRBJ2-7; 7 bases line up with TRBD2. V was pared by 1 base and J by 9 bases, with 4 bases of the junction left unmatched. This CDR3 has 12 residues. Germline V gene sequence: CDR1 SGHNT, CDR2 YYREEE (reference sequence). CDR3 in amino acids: CASSLSGRGQYF. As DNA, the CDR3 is TGTGCCAGCAGCTTGAGTGGGAGGGGGCAGTACTTC.

As DNA, the CDR3 is TGTGCCAGCAGCACCTGGACAGGGGGAGATGAGCAGTTCTTC. This encodes CASSTWTGGDEQFF. The V and J genes are TRBV7-6 and TRBJ2-1, with TRBD1 identical over 10 bases. The CDR3 has 14 residues. Per germline, CDR1 SGHVS and CDR2 FNYEAQ. The J segment lost 8 bases and the V segment lost 5 bases, leaving 6 bases of the junction unmatched.

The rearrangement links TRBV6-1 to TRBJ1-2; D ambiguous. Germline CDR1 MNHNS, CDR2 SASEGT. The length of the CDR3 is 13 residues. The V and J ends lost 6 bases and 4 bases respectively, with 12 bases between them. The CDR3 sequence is CASSLLAGYGYTF. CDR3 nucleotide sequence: TGTGCCAGCAGCCTACTAGCGGGCTATGGCTACACCTTC.

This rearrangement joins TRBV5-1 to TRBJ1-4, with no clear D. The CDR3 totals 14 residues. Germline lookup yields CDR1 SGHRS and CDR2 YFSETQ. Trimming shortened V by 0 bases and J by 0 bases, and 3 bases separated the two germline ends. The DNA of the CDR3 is TGCGCCAGCAGCTTGGGAGCAACTAATGAAAAACTGTTTTTT. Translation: CASSLGATNEKLFF.

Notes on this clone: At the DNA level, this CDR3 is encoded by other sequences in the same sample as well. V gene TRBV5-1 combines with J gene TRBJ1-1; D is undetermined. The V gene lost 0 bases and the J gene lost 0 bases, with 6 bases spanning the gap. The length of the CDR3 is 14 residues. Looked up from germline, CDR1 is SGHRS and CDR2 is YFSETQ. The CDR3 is CASSLDGMNTEAFF. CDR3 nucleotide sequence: TGCGCCAGCAGCTTGGACGGTATGAACACTGAAGCTTTCTTT.

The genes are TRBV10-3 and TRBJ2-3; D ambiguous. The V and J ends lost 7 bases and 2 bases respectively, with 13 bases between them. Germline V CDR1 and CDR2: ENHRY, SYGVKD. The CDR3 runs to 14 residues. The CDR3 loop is CAIMSGAFTDTQYF. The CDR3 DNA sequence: TGTGCCATCATGTCCGGAGCATTCACAGATACGCAGTATTTT.

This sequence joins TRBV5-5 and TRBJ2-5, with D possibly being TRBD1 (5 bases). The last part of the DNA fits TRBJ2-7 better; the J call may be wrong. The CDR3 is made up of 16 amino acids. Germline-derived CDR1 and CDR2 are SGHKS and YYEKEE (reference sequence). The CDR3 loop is CASSFPRQPPDYEQYF. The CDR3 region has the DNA TGTGCCAGCAGCTTCCCAAGACAGCCACCGGACTACGAGCAGTACTTC.

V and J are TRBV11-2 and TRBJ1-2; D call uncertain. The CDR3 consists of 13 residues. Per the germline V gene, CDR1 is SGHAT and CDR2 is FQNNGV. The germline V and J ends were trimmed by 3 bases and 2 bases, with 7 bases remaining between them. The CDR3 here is CASSLDSNYGYTF. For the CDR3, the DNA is TGTGCCAGCAGCTTGGACTCCAACTATGGCTACACCTTC.

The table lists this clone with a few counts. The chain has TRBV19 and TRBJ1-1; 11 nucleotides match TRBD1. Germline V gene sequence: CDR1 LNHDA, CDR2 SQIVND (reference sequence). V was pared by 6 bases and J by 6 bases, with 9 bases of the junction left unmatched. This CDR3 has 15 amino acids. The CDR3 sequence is CASRRTGGGGPEAFF. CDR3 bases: TGTGCCAGTAGGAGGACAGGGGGCGGGGGCCCTGAAGCTTTCTTT.

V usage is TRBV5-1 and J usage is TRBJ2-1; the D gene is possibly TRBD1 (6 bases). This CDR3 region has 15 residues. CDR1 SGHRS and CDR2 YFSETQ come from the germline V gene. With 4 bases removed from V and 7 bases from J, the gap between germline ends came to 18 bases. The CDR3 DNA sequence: TGCGCCAGCAGCCCCGAACTAACCGACAGGAATGAGCAGTTCTTC. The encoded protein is CASSPELTDRNEQFF.

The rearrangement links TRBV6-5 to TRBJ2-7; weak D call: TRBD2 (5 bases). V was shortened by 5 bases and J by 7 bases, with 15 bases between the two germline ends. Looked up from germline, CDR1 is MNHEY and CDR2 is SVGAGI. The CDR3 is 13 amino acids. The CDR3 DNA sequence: TGTGCCAGCAGTGAAACCATTCCGGGGGAGCAGTACTTC. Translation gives CASSETIPGEQYF.

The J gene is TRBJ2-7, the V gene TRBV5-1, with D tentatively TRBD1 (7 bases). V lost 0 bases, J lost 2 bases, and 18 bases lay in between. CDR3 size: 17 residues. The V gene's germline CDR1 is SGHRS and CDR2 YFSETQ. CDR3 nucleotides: TGCGCCAGCAGCTTGGCAGGGGGGACATACCGGACCTACGAGCAGTACTTC. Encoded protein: CASSLAGGTYRTYEQYF.

The CDR3 DNA sequence: TGTGCCAGCAGCTTGGTGATTAGCACCGGGGAGCTGTTTTTT. The encoded protein is CASSLVISTGELFF. The chain links TRBV5-5 to TRBJ2-2; D is unresolved. This CDR3 region has 14 residues. V lost 0 bases and J lost 4, with 7 bases in between. Per the germline V gene, CDR1 is SGHKS and CDR2 is YYEKEE (reference sequence). Looking up the rest from reference TRBV5-5 and TRBJ2-2 gives the full variable domain: DAGVTQSPTHLIKTRGQQVTLRCSPISGHKSVSWYQQVLGQGPQFIFQYYEKEERGRGNFPDRFSARQFPNYSSELNVNALLLGDSALYLCASSLVISTGELFFGEGSRLTVL.

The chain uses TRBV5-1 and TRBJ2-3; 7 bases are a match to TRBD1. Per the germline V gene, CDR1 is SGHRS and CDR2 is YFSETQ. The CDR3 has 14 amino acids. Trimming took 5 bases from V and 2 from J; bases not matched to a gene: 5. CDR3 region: CASRYTGVTDTQYF. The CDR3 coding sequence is TGCGCCAGCAGATATACAGGGGTCACAGATACGCAGTATTTT. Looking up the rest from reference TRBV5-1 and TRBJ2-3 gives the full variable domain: KAGVTQTPRYLIKTRGQQVTLSCSPISGHRSVSWYQQTPGQGLQFLFEYFSETQRNKGNFPGRFSGRQFSNSRSEMNVSTLELGDSALYLCASRYTGVTDTQYFGPGTRLTVL.

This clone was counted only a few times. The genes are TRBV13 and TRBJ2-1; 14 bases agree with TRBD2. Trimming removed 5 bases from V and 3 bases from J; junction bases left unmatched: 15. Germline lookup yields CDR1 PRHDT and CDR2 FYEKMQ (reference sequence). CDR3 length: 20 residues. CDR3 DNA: TGTGCCAGCAGCCCCAAGCCGGGACTAGCGGGGGATAGCTTCTACAATGAGCAGTTCTTC. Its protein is CASSPKPGLAGDSFYNEQFF.

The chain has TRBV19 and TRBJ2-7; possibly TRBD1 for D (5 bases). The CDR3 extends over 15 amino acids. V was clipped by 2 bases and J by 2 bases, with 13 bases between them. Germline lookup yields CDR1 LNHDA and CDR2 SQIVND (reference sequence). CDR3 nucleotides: TGTGCCAGTAGTATAACACCCGCAGGGCCCTACGAGCAGTACTTC. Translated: CASSITPAGPYEQYF.

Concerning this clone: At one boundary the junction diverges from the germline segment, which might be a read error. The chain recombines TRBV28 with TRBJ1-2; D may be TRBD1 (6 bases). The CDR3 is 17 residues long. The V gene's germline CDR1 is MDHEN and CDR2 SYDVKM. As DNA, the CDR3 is TGTGGCAGCAATATCCTACAGGGTACAATTTGGTCGTATGGCTACACCTTC. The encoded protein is CGSNILQGTIWSYGYTF.

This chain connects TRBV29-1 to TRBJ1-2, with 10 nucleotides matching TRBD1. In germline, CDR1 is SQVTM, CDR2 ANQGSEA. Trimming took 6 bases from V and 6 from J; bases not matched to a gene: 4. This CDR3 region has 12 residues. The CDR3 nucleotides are TGCAGCGTCGGGACAGGGGTCCATGGCTACACCTTC. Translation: CSVGTGVHGYTF.

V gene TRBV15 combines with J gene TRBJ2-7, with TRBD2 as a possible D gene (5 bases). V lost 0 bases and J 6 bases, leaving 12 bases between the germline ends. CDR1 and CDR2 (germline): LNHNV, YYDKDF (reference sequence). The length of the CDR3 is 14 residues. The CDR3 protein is CATSRDFRDPEQYF. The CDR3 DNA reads TGTGCCACCAGCAGAGATTTCCGGGATCCCGAGCAGTACTTC.

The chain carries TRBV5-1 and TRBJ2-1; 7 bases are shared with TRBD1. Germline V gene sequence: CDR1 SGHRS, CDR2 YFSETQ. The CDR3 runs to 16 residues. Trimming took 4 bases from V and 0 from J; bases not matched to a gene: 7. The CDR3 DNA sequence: TGCGCCAGCAGCGGTGGGACAGCCAGCTCCTACAATGAGCAGTTCTTC. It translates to CASSGGTASSYNEQFF.